This entry lists 5 T cell receptor beta chains sequenced from one sample in a study of blood T cell repertoires in COVID-19. Clones were read by immunoSEQ multiplex PCR, and TCRdb kept only the in-frame ones, dropping some. The data show 150,000 to 200,000 clones, roughly 91% seen once. Sequenced: peripheral blood. These receptor sequences come from a human donor in a cohort sampled during active COVID-19.

This sequence joins TRBV4-1 and TRBJ2-4; maybe TRBD2 (6 bases). Trimming removed 4 bases from V and 8 bases from J, with 15 bases in between. The CDR3 has 14 residues. Per germline, CDR1 MGHRA and CDR2 YSYEKL. This chain's CDR3 is CASSPAGTADIQYF. CDR3 in DNA: TGCGCCAGCAGCCCGGCGGGAACGGCAGACATTCAGTACTTC.

The chain employs TRBV19 and TRBJ1-4, with 7 bases fitting TRBD1. This CDR3 comprises 15 residues. V gave up 5 bases and J gave up 4 bases; unmatched junction bases: 7. Per germline, CDR1 LNHDA and CDR2 SQIVND (reference sequence). The CDR3 sequence is CASSSQAGGNEKLFF. Here the CDR3 DNA reads TGTGCCAGTAGTTCCCAGGCAGGGGGTAATGAAAAACTGTTTTTT.

This sequence joins TRBV3-1 (or the pseudogene TRBV3-2) and TRBJ1-6; the D gene is possibly TRBD1 (6 bases). V was cut by 2 bases and J by 7 bases, with 15 bases left in between. The CDR3 consists of 16 residues. Per the germline V gene, CDR1 is LGHDT and CDR2 is YNNKEL (reference sequence). The CDR3 DNA follows: TGTGCCAGCAGCCAACCCTTCACAGGGAAGAATTCACCCCTCCACTTT. It codes for CASSQPFTGKNSPLHF.

The chain carries TRBV30 and TRBJ2-7; tentative D call: TRBD1 (5 bases). With 0 bases removed from V and 12 bases from J, the gap between germline ends came to 18 bases. The length of the CDR3 is 13 residues. CDR1 GTSNPN and CDR2 SVGIG come from the germline V gene (reference sequence). The CDR3 bases are TGTGCCTGGAGTGTACAGGCCAGGGCAAGTGCGTACTTC. Its protein is CAWSVQARASAYF.

The chain has TRBV28 and TRBJ2-2; a weak D match, TRBD2 (7 bases). The germline V gene has CDR1 MDHEN and CDR2 SYDVKM. V lost 8 bases to trimming and J lost 6 bases, with 16 bases between them. The CDR3 is 14 residues long. As DNA, the CDR3 is TGTGCCAGCGGGGGGGCAGGGTTATCCGGGGAGCTGTTTTTT. Protein product: CASGGAGLSGELFF.